The 32 T cell receptor beta chains given below trace back to one sample, sequenced in a study of T cells in Graves' hyperthyroidism and ophthalmopathy. Amplified TCR beta CDR3 regions derived from RNA transcripts. The primer set for the first-round RT-PCR of the TCR CDR3 was HTBI. TCRdb re-derived calls from the multiplex PCR reads in MiXCR, one entry per CDR3 protein. The table includes some 570,000 distinct CDR3 sequences, 12% to 15% detected once. The sequenced sample consisted of blood. The source of these receptors is a woman under 30 with Graves' ophthalmopathy.

Only one count was recorded for this clonotype. This chain connects TRBV19 to TRBJ2-7; tentative D call: TRBD1 (6 bases). The CDR3 totals 14 residues. Looked up from germline, CDR1 is LNHDA and CDR2 is SQIVND (reference sequence). Trimming removed 3 bases from V and 3 bases from J, with 12 bases in between. CDR3 coding DNA: TGTGCCAGTAGTATCCGGGACACTGTCTACGAGCAGTACTTC. Its translation: CASSIRDTVYEQYF. The variable domain in full, completed from reference TRBV19 and TRBJ2-7, reads DGGITQSPKYLFRKEGQNVTLSCEQNLNHDAMYWYRQDPGQGLRLIYYSQIVNDFQKGDIAEGYSVSREKKESFPLTVTSAQKNPTAFYLCASSIRDTVYEQYFGPGTRLTVT.

This clonotype came up a few times. The chain combines TRBV6-1 with TRBJ1-1; 12 positions agree with TRBD1. This CDR3 region has 14 residues. V was pared by 8 bases and J by 11 bases, with 12 bases of the junction left unmatched. Germline CDR1 reads MNHNS; CDR2 reads SASEGT. CDR3 in amino acids: CASLGTGTGGQAFF. DNA for the CDR3: TGTGCCAGCCTGGGGACCGGGACAGGGGGCCAGGCTTTCTTT.

This clonotype was found many times. The chain employs TRBV3-1 and TRBJ2-1; TRBD2 aligns across 8 bases. Trimming cost V 4 bases and J 8 bases; bases outside gene matches: 13. This CDR3 contains 16 residues. Germline CDR1 LGHDT, CDR2 YNNKEL (reference sequence). CDR3 nucleotide sequence: TGTGCCAGCAGCCCCCCTCGCGGGACTAGTAACGATGAGCAGTTCTTC. This codes for CASSPPRGTSNDEQFF.

This clonotype was seen just once. The V call is TRBV4-1, the J call TRBJ2-7, with D perhaps TRBD2 (5 bases). V was clipped by 3 bases and J by 0 bases, with 9 bases between them. Germline-derived CDR1 and CDR2 are MGHRA and YSYEKL. There are 14 residues in the CDR3. CDR3 DNA: TGCGCCAGCAGCCATCGGGGAAGCTCCTACGAGCAGTACTTC. Its translation: CASSHRGSSYEQYF.

The chain is built from TRBV6-1 and TRBJ1-5; possibly TRBD1 for D (6 bases). Trimming pared 2 bases from V and 3 bases from J, leaving 8 bases between. The CDR3 extends over 14 amino acids. CDR1 and CDR2 from the germline V gene are MNHNS and SASEGT. CDR3 in amino acids: CASSETGPNQPQHF. The CDR3 DNA sequence: TGTGCCAGCAGTGAAACAGGGCCCAATCAGCCCCAGCATTTT.

This clonotype showed up many times. The V and J genes are TRBV27 and TRBJ2-7; 8 bases align to TRBD1. The V gene end was trimmed by 3 bases and the J gene end by 2 bases; junction bases not matched to a gene: 6. The V gene's germline CDR1 is MNHEY and CDR2 SMNVEV (reference sequence). This CDR3 spans 15 amino acids. The CDR3 loop is CASSLAGQATYEQYF. CDR3 DNA sequence: TGTGCCAGCAGTTTGGCGGGACAGGCTACCTACGAGCAGTACTTC.

This clonotype showed up just a few times. The chain has TRBV27 and TRBJ2-7; no clear D. The length of the CDR3 is 14 residues. The V and J ends lost 4 bases and 3 bases respectively, with 13 bases between them. In germline, CDR1 is MNHEY, CDR2 SMNVEV (reference sequence). The CDR3 sequence is CASSYGQFYYEQYF. The CDR3, as DNA: TGTGCCAGCAGTTATGGCCAGTTCTACTACGAGCAGTACTTC.

This clonotype was recorded at least ten times. The chain is built from TRBV12-3 or TRBV12-4 and TRBJ2-7; the match to TRBD1 covers 7 bases. This CDR3 contains 15 residues. Unmatched junction bases numbered 6, after V lost 3 bases and J lost 1 base. The CDR3 DNA follows: TGTGCCAGCAGTTTGGCCGGGACAGCTTCCTACGAGCAGTACTTC. Encoded protein: CASSLAGTASYEQYF.

This clonotype was counted a few times. The chain employs TRBV5-6 and TRBJ2-7; 8 positions agree with TRBD2. The CDR3 has 14 residues. Germline CDR1 is SGHDT and CDR2 is YYEEEE. V dropped 0 bases and J dropped 3; count of bases not matched to a gene: 2. CDR3 sequence: CASSLASGFYEQYF. The CDR3 nucleotides read TGTGCCAGCAGCTTGGCTAGCGGGTTCTACGAGCAGTACTTC. Filled out from reference TRBV5-6 and TRBJ2-7, the complete variable domain reads DAGVTQSPTHLIKTRGQQVTLRCSPKSGHDTVSWYQQALGQGPQFIFQYYEEEERQRGNFPDRFSGHQFPNYSSELNVNALLLGDSALYLCASSLASGFYEQYFGPGTRLTVT.

This clonotype occurred many times. The V gene is TRBV9, the J gene TRBJ2-7; D uncertain. The germline V gene encodes CDR1 SGDLS and CDR2 YYNGEE. CDR3 length: 13 residues. The ends were cut back, 7 bases at V and 6 bases at J, with 17 bases in the middle. The CDR3 DNA sequence: TGTGCCAGCCAGTCTACCCCGGGCTCCGAGCAGTACTTC. As protein: CASQSTPGSEQYF.

The sample holds a few counts of this clonotype. This chain links TRBV5-4 with TRBJ2-3; D uncertain. The V and J ends lost 3 bases and 2 bases respectively, with 7 bases between them. Germline CDR1 reads SGHNT; CDR2 reads YYREEE (reference sequence). The CDR3 runs to 13 residues. The chain's CDR3 is CASSSPITDTQYF. The CDR3 coding sequence is TGTGCCAGCAGCTCACCTATCACAGATACGCAGTATTTT.

The rearrangement uses TRBV6-2 or TRBV6-3 and TRBJ2-3; D possibly corresponds to TRBD2 (6 bases). Germline V CDR1 and CDR2: MNHEY, SVGEGT. The CDR3 is made up of 18 amino acids. Trimming left V 6 bases short and J 4 bases short, with 26 bases between. The CDR3 sequence is CASSPRGRRLGVPDTQYF. The DNA for the CDR3 is TGTGCCAGCAGCCCTCGGGGGAGGCGCCTAGGTGTTCCAGATACGCAGTATTTT.

There are many counts of this clonotype. The chain is built from TRBV2 and TRBJ1-1; 7 bases map to TRBD1. The CDR3 consists of 14 residues. The germline V gene encodes CDR1 SNHLY and CDR2 FYNNEI. The J segment lost 4 bases and the V segment lost 6 bases, leaving 8 bases of the junction unmatched. In DNA form, the CDR3 reads TGTGCCAGCAGGGTTACAGGGGTTGGCACTGAAGCTTTCTTT. This translates into CASRVTGVGTEAFF. Full variable domain (missing parts from reference TRBV2 and TRBJ1-1): EPEVTQTPSHQVTQMGQEVILRCVPISNHLYFYWYRQILGQKVEFLVSFYNNEISEKSEIFDDQFSVERPDGSNFTLKIRSTKLEDSAMYFCASRVTGVGTEAFFGQGTRLTVV.

This chain uses TRBV30 with TRBJ2-6; 8 bases match TRBD1. Germline V gene sequence: CDR1 GTSNPN, CDR2 SVGIG (reference sequence). V trimming: 0 bases; J trimming: 2 bases; junction bases outside the gene matches: 6. CDR3 length: 17 amino acids. CDR3 amino acids: CAWSVGQGSPGANVLTF. The CDR3 DNA reads as TGTGCCTGGAGTGTTGGACAGGGATCTCCTGGGGCCAACGTCCTGACTTTC.

CDR3 sequence: CASSLRLAGTLDTQYF. For the CDR3, the DNA is TGTGCCAGCAGCTTACGGCTAGCGGGCACCTTAGATACGCAGTATTTT. The V call is TRBV7-3, the J call TRBJ2-3, with 8 bases aligning to TRBD2. With V trimmed by 2 bases and J by 5 bases, 9 bases remained unmatched. Germline CDR1 SGHTA, CDR2 FQGTGA. The CDR3 runs to 16 residues. The full variable domain, with the rest looked up from reference TRBV7-3 and TRBJ2-3, is GAGVSQTPSNKVTEKGKYVELRCDPISGHTALYWYRQSLGQGPEFLIYFQGTGAADDSGLPNDRFFAVRPEGSVSTLKIQRTERGDSAVYLCASSLRLAGTLDTQYFGPGTRLTVL.

CDR3 in amino acids: CASSPGQGARTEAFF. For the CDR3, the DNA is TGTGCCAGCAGTCCCGGACAGGGGGCCCGCACTGAAGCTTTCTTT. This sequence joins TRBV6-1 and TRBJ1-1, with 11 bases lining up with TRBD1. Germline V CDR1 and CDR2: MNHNS, SASEGT. V dropped 5 bases and J dropped 4; count of bases not matched to a gene: 6. This CDR3 has 15 residues.

As regards this clonotype: A much larger clone differs by one base, so this may be a read error. This chain links TRBV20-1 with TRBJ1-1; unclear D gene. The germline V gene encodes CDR1 DFQATT and CDR2 SNEGSKA (reference sequence). V shed 5 bases and J shed 3 bases, with 13 bases lying between them. The CDR3 is 13 residues long. DNA for the CDR3: TGCAGTGCTTTTTCAGTGGGATACACTGAAGCTTTCTTT. It codes for CSAFSVGYTEAFF.

This clonotype was observed at least ten times. The V and J genes are TRBV7-2 and TRBJ2-5; TRBD1 might be the D (5 bases). Germline V CDR1 and CDR2: SGHTA, FQGNSA. The CDR3 runs 16 residues. Trimming removed 5 bases at V and 5 bases at J, with 21 bases between. CDR3 protein: CASSQGVWPSDETQYF. The CDR3 DNA reads as TGTGCCAGCAGCCAGGGCGTCTGGCCTAGTGACGAGACCCAGTACTTC.

V usage is TRBV28 and J usage is TRBJ2-1; 10 nucleotides match TRBD2. V shed 7 bases, J shed 3 bases, and the junction held 6 bases outside the gene matches. CDR3 length: 15 amino acids. From germline, CDR1 is MDHEN and CDR2 SYDVKM. The CDR3 bases are TGTGCCAGCACGCCTAGCGGGAGACGCTACAATGAGCAGTTCTTC. It yields the protein CASTPSGRRYNEQFF.

This clonotype showed up many times. The chain links TRBV28 to TRBJ2-7; perhaps TRBD2 as D (5 bases). The CDR3 is 14 residues long. CDR1 is MDHEN, CDR2 SYDVKM, per germline. Trimming stripped 5 bases from V and 6 bases from J, with 17 bases between. The CDR3 DNA sequence: TGTGCCAGCAGTCCGAGGGTCCCCCTACCCGAGCAGTACTTC. Residues: CASSPRVPLPEQYF.

This clonotype was detected only a few times. The chain is built from TRBV6-5 and TRBJ1-1, with D possibly being TRBD1 (5 bases). V lost 0 bases and J lost 4, with 15 bases in between. The germline V gene encodes CDR1 MNHEY and CDR2 SVGAGI. This CDR3 contains 16 residues. The DNA of the CDR3 is TGTGCCAGCAGTTACTCGGAGATTATGGGGGGCACTGAAGCTTTCTTT. Translation: CASSYSEIMGGTEAFF.

The chain couples TRBV29-1 to TRBJ2-2, with TRBD1 identical over 11 bases. Germline CDR1 reads SQVTM; CDR2 reads ANQGSEA. The V gene end was trimmed by 2 bases and the J gene end by 9 bases; junction bases not matched to a gene: 8. This CDR3 has 15 amino acids. CDR3 sequence reads: CSVEIPGQGVRELFF. In DNA form, the CDR3 reads TGCAGCGTTGAAATTCCGGGACAGGGGGTTCGGGAGCTGTTTTTT.

This chain uses TRBV11-2 with TRBJ1-1; a possible D gene is TRBD1 (5 bases). The germline V gene encodes CDR1 SGHAT and CDR2 FQNNGV. Trimming pared 4 bases from V and 7 bases from J, leaving 28 bases between. The CDR3 covers 18 residues. Here the CDR3 reads CASSSFPSRPTGRNEAFF. CDR3 sequence (DNA): TGTGCCAGCAGCTCTTTCCCGAGCAGGCCAACGGGGCGAAATGAAGCTTTCTTT. The full variable domain, its missing parts supplied by reference TRBV11-2 and TRBJ1-1, is EAGVAQSPRYKIIEKRQSVAFWCNPISGHATLYWYQQILGQGPKLLIQFQNNGVVDDSQLPKDRFSAERLKGVDSTLKIQPAKLEDSAVYLCASSSFPSRPTGRNEAFFGQGTRLTVV.

In this sample, this clonotype turned up a few times. The chain uses TRBV25-1 and TRBJ1-3, with a weak D call TRBD1 (5 bases). CDR1 is MGHDK and CDR2 is SYGVNS in the germline V gene. The CDR3 length is 17 residues. V dropped 0 bases and J dropped 2 bases, with 14 bases sitting between them. CDR3 DNA sequence: TGTGCCAGCAGTGAATATGGCAGGGAGTCAACTGGAAACACCATATATTTT. It codes for CASSEYGRESTGNTIYF.

This clonotype was counted at least ten times. The V gene is TRBV28, the J gene TRBJ2-1; 10 bases fit TRBD2. Germline V gene data show CDR1 as MDHEN and CDR2 as SYDVKM. V gave up 0 bases and J gave up 1 base; unmatched junction bases: 21. CDR3 length: 23 residues. The CDR3: CASSLWGGQESSGRGTSYNEQFF. Here the CDR3 DNA reads TGTGCCAGCAGTTTATGGGGAGGGCAGGAGTCTAGCGGGAGAGGAACATCCTACAATGAGCAGTTCTTC.

The chain has TRBV19 and TRBJ2-3, with TRBD1 as a possible D gene (5 bases). This CDR3 has 15 residues. Trimming cost V 3 bases and J 0 bases, with 10 bases left between them. The germline V gene has CDR1 LNHDA and CDR2 SQIVND (reference sequence). The CDR3 spells CASSIGRASTDTQYF. In DNA form, the CDR3 reads TGTGCCAGTAGTATCGGCAGGGCGAGCACAGATACGCAGTATTTT.

The chain employs TRBV6-1 and TRBJ2-3, with 9 bases lining up with TRBD1. The CDR3 runs to 15 residues. The V segment lost 5 bases and the J segment 3 bases; nucleotides outside the gene matches: 6. Germline-derived CDR1 and CDR2 are MNHNS and SASEGT. CDR3 DNA sequence: TGTGCCAGCAGTTACCGGGACAGGGAAACAGATACGCAGTATTTT. Its protein product is CASSYRDRETDTQYF.

The gene calls are TRBV24-1 and TRBJ2-1, with TRBD2 matching 13 bases. V shed 4 bases and J 8 bases; nucleotides not matched to a gene: 7. The CDR3 spans 16 residues. The germline gives CDR1 KGHDR, CDR2 SFDVKD. This CDR3 is CATSDRTSGRGDEQFF. CDR3 bases: TGTGCCACCAGTGACCGGACTAGCGGGAGAGGGGATGAGCAGTTCTTC.

In its sample, this clonotype was seen many times. V usage is TRBV12-3 or TRBV12-4 and J usage is TRBJ2-7; D unresolved. The V and J ends lost 3 bases and 2 bases respectively, with 11 bases between them. This CDR3 comprises 14 residues. CDR3 in DNA: TGTGCCAGCAGTTTGGTCGGGCTTACCTACGAGCAGTACTTC. It translates to CASSLVGLTYEQYF.

Only a few counts were recorded for this clonotype. This chain uses TRBV4-1 with TRBJ2-7; TRBD2 aligns across 8 bases. This CDR3 is 15 amino acids long. From germline, CDR1 is MGHRA and CDR2 YSYEKL. J was trimmed by 2 bases and V by 3 bases; bases with no gene match: 6. The CDR3 nucleotides are TGCGCCAGCAGCCAGGGTAGCGGGGCTACCTACGAGCAGTACTTC. This encodes CASSQGSGATYEQYF.

Many counts were recorded for this clonotype. The CDR3 region is CSVEPPVGDGGYTF. DNA of the CDR3: TGCAGCGTTGAGCCGCCAGTGGGAGATGGTGGCTACACCTTC. The rearrangement joins TRBV29-1 to TRBJ1-2; D is ambiguous. The ends were cut back, 3 bases at V and 7 bases at J, with 18 bases in the middle. Germline CDR1 is SQVTM and CDR2 is ANQGSEA. This CDR3 is built from 14 residues.

This clonotype was detected a few times. CDR3 region: CASSLWGASYEQYF. The CDR3 DNA follows: TGTGCCAGCAGCTTGTGGGGGGCTTCCTACGAGCAGTACTTC. This chain uses TRBV13 with TRBJ2-7; tentatively, D is TRBD1 or TRBD2 (6 bases each). This CDR3 region has 14 residues. Germline V gene data show CDR1 as PRHDT and CDR2 as FYEKMQ (reference sequence). V lost 3 bases and J 1 base, leaving 10 bases between the germline ends.